This note documents a single T cell receptor (beta chain) sequence. The antigen remains undetermined. TCRdb reprocessed the reads with MiXCR, giving one entry per CDR3 protein. The sample has some 220,000 distinct CDR3 sequences; approximately 40% are singletons. The CDR3 sequence is 20 residues long. The V gene's germline CDR1 is LNHDA and CDR2 SQIVND (reference sequence). After removal of 3 bases from V and 0 bases from J, the junction contained 12 bases not matched to a gene. The data were obtained in a study of T cell repertoires in cytomegalovirus infection. This clonotype was obtained from a human donor in good health (CMV status not recorded). Some clones in this sample may be carry-over from other donors' samples. Sequences were derived from CD8+ T cells from cultured PBMCs, sampled from culture after CMV antigen stimulation. The chain links TRBV19 to TRBJ2-1; 12 bases are a match to TRBD2. Written as DNA, the CDR3 is TGTGCCAGTAGTATGGGGTTGGCTAGCGGGAGGGCCAGCTCCTACAATGAGCAGTTCTTC. Translated, it gives CASSMGLASGRASSYNEQFF. The entire variable domain, with the rest obtained from reference TRBV19 and TRBJ2-1, is as follows: DGGITQSPKYLFRKEGQNVTLSCEQNLNHDAMYWYRQDPGQGLRLIYYSQIVNDFQKGDIAEGYSVSREKKESFPLTVTSAQKNPTAFYLCASSMGLASGRASSYNEQFFGPGTRLTVL.